This T cell receptor (beta chain) was retrieved from a study of CD8 T cells in ankylosing spondylitis. Scientists made TCR beta libraries using quantitative 5'-RACE with molecular barcodes. TCRdb reprocessed the 5' RACE reads via MiXCR and lists one record per CDR3 protein. Counted here are 250,000 or so distinct CDR3 sequences, over 9.5% occurring once; the ten biggest clones make up around 2.6%. Study-wide results and limits: Disease-linked clones reportedly showed significant enrichment in matched ankylosing spondylitis synovial fluid. Those disease-linked clones were CD8+; they were also relatively rare in peripheral blood. There were earlier reports of some motif variants in reactive arthritis synovial fluid and blood.

V gave up 0 bases and J gave up 6 bases, with 10 bases separating them. Germline V gene sequence: CDR1 SGHTA, CDR2 FQGNSA. The CDR3 sequence is 14 residues long. This clonotype came up a few times. Antigen: not known. The source material was blood, either unsorted or a sorted T cell fraction (not recorded which). The rearrangement uses TRBV7-2 and TRBJ2-3; D is unresolved. The TCR originated in a male donor with ankylosing spondylitis or in good health (not recorded which). The CDR3 loop is CASSLAARTDTQYF. CDR3 bases: TGTGCCAGCAGCTTAGCGGCGAGGACGGATACGCAGTATTTT.